Presented here are 15 T cell receptor beta chains from one specimen sequenced in a study of beta chain features in type 1 diabetes. TCRB transcripts that were expressed got sequenced, as all of the isolated RNA had been reverse transcribed. Data came from immunoSEQ multiplex PCR; TCRdb stores just in-frame clones and leaves some out. The repertoire has about 900,000 clones, 17% of them found once; the top ten carry about 0.02%. The specimen sequenced was naive CD4+ T cells from blood. Receptor source: a woman younger than 30 in good health.

The genes are TRBV5-1 and TRBJ2-7, with D perhaps given as TRBD1 or TRBD2 (5 bases each). Germline assignment: CDR1 SGHRS and CDR2 YFSETQ. The V end was cut by 0 bases, the J end by 2 bases, with 12 bases between. CDR3 length: 15 residues. CDR3 amino acids: CASSLDGTDPYEQYF. The DNA for the CDR3 is TGCGCCAGCAGCTTGGATGGGACGGACCCCTACGAGCAGTACTTC. Drawing the rest from reference TRBV5-1 and TRBJ2-7, the complete variable domain is KAGVTQTPRYLIKTRGQQVTLSCSPISGHRSVSWYQQTPGQGLQFLFEYFSETQRNKGNFPGRFSGRQFSNSRSEMNVSTLELGDSALYLCASSLDGTDPYEQYFGPGTRLTVT.

The sample holds many counts of this clone. The chain has TRBV7-9 and TRBJ1-1; D call uncertain. The CDR3 has 14 residues. Trimming left V 6 bases short and J 0 bases short, with 11 bases between. CDR1 SEHNR and CDR2 FQNEAQ come from the germline V gene (reference sequence). The CDR3 bases are TGTGCCAGCAGTCTCTCGCACATGAACACTGAAGCTTTCTTT. This sequence encodes CASSLSHMNTEAFF. The entire variable domain, with the rest obtained from reference TRBV7-9 and TRBJ1-1, is as follows: DTGVSQNPRHKITKRGQNVTFRCDPISEHNRLYWYRQTLGQGPEFLTYFQNEAQLEKSRLLSDRFSAERPKGSFSTLEIQRTEQGDSAMYLCASSLSHMNTEAFFGQGTRLTVV.

V and J are TRBV4-2 and TRBJ2-3, with 7 bases identical to TRBD2. Germline loops: CDR1 LGHNA, CDR2 YNFKEQ. The CDR3 consists of 15 residues. Trimming removed 1 base from V and 0 bases from J; junction bases left unmatched: 1. Here the CDR3 reads CASSQGGSSTDTQYF. CDR3 sequence (DNA): TGTGCCAGCAGCCAAGGCGGGAGTAGCACAGATACGCAGTATTTT.

This chain joins TRBV11-2 and TRBJ2-1, with D maybe TRBD2 (5 bases). The V and J ends lost 2 bases and 6 bases respectively, with 14 bases between them. This CDR3 is 15 amino acids long. Looked up from germline, CDR1 is SGHAT and CDR2 is FQNNGV. CDR3 sequence reads: CASSLRVLEGNEQFF. The CDR3 nucleotides are TGTGCCAGCAGCTTAAGGGTACTAGAGGGCAATGAGCAGTTCTTC. The full variable domain, completed using reference TRBV11-2 and TRBJ2-1, is EAGVAQSPRYKIIEKRQSVAFWCNPISGHATLYWYQQILGQGPKLLIQFQNNGVVDDSQLPKDRFSAERLKGVDSTLKIQPAKLEDSAVYLCASSLRVLEGNEQFFGPGTRLTVL.

This chain uses TRBV6-6 with TRBJ2-2; D not resolved. Germline V CDR1 and CDR2: MNHNY, SVGAGI (reference sequence). Trimming took 2 bases from V and 7 from J, leaving 14 bases between them. This CDR3 contains 15 residues. The CDR3 bases are TGTGCCAGCAGTTACGAGCCAGGTTCTCACGGGGAGCTGTTTTTT. Translating gives CASSYEPGSHGELFF.

This chain joins TRBV27 and TRBJ1-2; D is possibly TRBD1 (5 bases). V was pared by 6 bases and J by 3 bases, with 11 bases between. CDR3 size: 13 residues. Germline V gene sequence: CDR1 MNHEY, CDR2 SMNVEV (reference sequence). The CDR3 is CASSPQGDYGYTF. The CDR3, as DNA: TGTGCCAGCAGCCCCCAGGGTGACTATGGCTACACCTTC.

Only a few counts were recorded for this clone. This sequence joins TRBV2 and TRBJ2-7; 7 bases are shared with TRBD1. J gave up 1 base and V 6 bases, and 6 bases lay outside the gene matches. Per germline, CDR1 SNHLY and CDR2 FYNNEI. This CDR3 contains 14 residues. The CDR3 sequence is CASRYRQGSYEQYF. CDR3 nucleotide sequence: TGTGCCAGCAGATACCGACAGGGATCCTACGAGCAGTACTTC.

This clone was seen just once. This rearrangement joins TRBV9 to TRBJ2-3; perhaps TRBD2 as D (6 bases). The CDR3 contains 16 residues. CDR1 SGDLS and CDR2 YYNGEE come from the germline V gene. Trimming removed 3 bases at V and 10 bases at J, with 24 bases between. Here the CDR3 DNA reads TGTGCCAGCAGCGCGGACATAGGGACTCTTCCCGGGGCGCAGTATTTT. It specifies CASSADIGTLPGAQYF.

This clone has a handful of counts. The chain carries TRBV18 and TRBJ2-5; possibly TRBD2 for D (5 bases). This CDR3 contains 15 residues. The V gene's germline CDR1 is KGHSH and CDR2 LQKENI. Trimming removed 0 bases at V and 4 bases at J, with 12 bases between. The CDR3 is CASSPPSRRAETQYF. The CDR3 nucleotides read TGTGCCAGCTCACCACCGAGCCGGCGGGCAGAGACCCAGTACTTC.

The V gene is TRBV27, the J gene TRBJ1-2; D possibly corresponds to TRBD1 (5 bases). Germline lookup yields CDR1 MNHEY and CDR2 SMNVEV (reference sequence). V lost 10 bases and J 2 bases, leaving 14 bases between the germline ends. The CDR3 covers 13 residues. The CDR3, as DNA: TGTGCCACCAAGGGTGGGGGGAACTATGGCTACACCTTC. It encodes CATKGGGNYGYTF.

This clone was seen a handful of times. The V call is TRBV9, the J call TRBJ1-2; no reliable D call. The germline CDR1 and CDR2 sequences are SGDLS and YYNGEE. The CDR3 extends over 14 amino acids. The ends were cut back, 4 bases at V and 0 bases at J, with 10 bases in the middle. CDR3 loop: CASSRTEANYGYTF. Written as DNA, the CDR3 is TGTGCCAGCAGCCGGACGGAAGCTAACTATGGCTACACCTTC.

This clone was detected a few times. This chain uses TRBV4-2 with TRBJ2-5, with 8 bases that match TRBD2. Germline V lookup: CDR1 LGHNA, CDR2 YNFKEQ. With 4 bases clipped from V and 1 base from J, the junction kept 5 bases outside the gene matches. CDR3 length equals 15 residues. The CDR3 bases are TGTGCCAGCAGCCTAAGCGGGAGTCTCCAAGAGACCCAGTACTTC. Translating gives CASSLSGSLQETQYF.

In its sample, this clone was seen a few times. The rearrangement links TRBV6-6 to TRBJ2-3; 7 positions agree with TRBD1. J lost 0 bases, V lost 4 bases, and 1 base had no gene match. The CDR3 runs 14 residues. Per the germline V gene, CDR1 is MNHNY and CDR2 is SVGAGI (reference sequence). DNA of the CDR3: TGTGCCAGCAGTTTGGGACAGAGCACAGATACGCAGTATTTT. Encoded protein: CASSLGQSTDTQYF.

The chain employs TRBV5-6 and TRBJ2-3, with D possibly being TRBD2 (6 bases). The CDR3 loop spans 13 amino acids. The V gene's germline CDR1 is SGHDT and CDR2 YYEEEE. V shed 1 base and J shed 6 bases, with 9 bases lying between them. The chain's CDR3 is CASSLRSGDTQYF. The DNA of the CDR3 is TGTGCCAGCAGCTTGAGGAGCGGGGATACGCAGTATTTT.

The sample holds a few counts of this clone. J is TRBJ2-6 and V is TRBV5-1; D remains ambiguous. The germline CDR1 and CDR2 sequences are SGHRS and YFSETQ. CDR3 length equals 20 residues. With 0 bases removed from V and 0 bases from J, the gap between germline ends came to 19 bases. The chain's CDR3 is CASSLEVSLYTSSGANVLTF. The DNA for the CDR3 is TGCGCCAGCAGCTTGGAGGTATCTCTTTACACCAGCTCTGGGGCCAACGTCCTGACTTTC.